This T cell receptor (beta chain) emerged from a study of beta chain features in type 1 diabetes. At the level of the study: Examination spanned about 110 million sorted cells from all samples. Findings of the study overall: PCR might pick shorter templates more often, in the same way for patients and controls. Relative to healthy donors, patients appeared to have naive, central memory and Treg TCRB repertoires that were more similar.

Points on this clone: Its antigen is undetermined.

Purities over 98% were achieved in all sorted populations. Reverse transcription of all isolated RNA meant that expressed TCRB transcripts were sequenced. Sequencing was performed with immunoSEQ multiplex PCR; in TCRdb, only in-frame clones are kept and a portion is missing. The sample has 900,000 or so clones, around a sixth seen once. CDR1 is SEHNR, CDR2 FQNEAQ, per germline (reference sequence). J lost 6 bases, V lost 1 base, and 6 bases had no gene match. This CDR3 has 14 residues. The sequence came from a woman aged 18-29 years in good health. This sequence joins TRBV7-9 and TRBJ2-7, with TRBD1 matching over 7 bases. The sample taken for sequencing was naive CD4+ T cells from blood. The CDR3 sequence: CASSLGQGSAEQYF. DNA of the CDR3: TGTGCCAGCAGCTTAGGACAGGGATCTGCCGAGCAGTACTTC.